This T cell receptor (beta chain) was documented in a study of shared clonotypes between healthy human individuals. Several immunoSEQ plates held equal portions of the genomic DNA taken from each subset. Assay: immunoSEQ multiplex PCR; the TCRdb copy retains only in-frame clones and omits some. Of approximately 1,500,000 clones in the sample, around 97% were seen once. V gave up 5 bases and J gave up 0 bases, with 16 bases separating them. The CDR3 is 17 amino acids. The germline CDR1 and CDR2 sequences are MNHEY and SMNVEV (reference sequence). Sequencing was done on a sample of naive CD4+ T cells sorted from blood. Noted subset: CD45RA+ positively selected. This TCR was recovered from a man under 40 in good health. The chain carries TRBV27 and TRBJ2-2, with a possible D match to TRBD2 (6 bases). CDR3 residues: CASSTSLGGSNTGELFF. The CDR3 region has the DNA TGTGCCAGCAGTACCTCATTGGGGGGTTCGAACACCGGGGAGCTGTTTTTT.